This T cell receptor (beta chain) was documented in a study of CD8 T cells in ankylosing spondylitis listed by TCRdb under 2017. About the full investigation: The study set out to find disease-linked TCR variants by profiling T cell receptor beta repertoires in ankylosing spondylitis patients and healthy donors. The full study cohort was made up of about 25 ankylosing spondylitis patients and roughly 100 healthy donors. Peripheral blood samples were taken, and synovial fluid was additionally collected from ankylosing spondylitis patients.

Comments on this clonotype: The specificity of this receptor is unknown. Just one base apart from a much larger clone, this may be a read error.

The full study reports these points: A CD8+ phenotype was shown by the disease-linked clones, which were found at relatively low frequencies in peripheral blood. The disease-linked clones were reported as significantly enriched in matched synovial fluid samples from ankylosing spondylitis patients. Some motif variants were previously reported in synovial fluid and blood of reactive arthritis patients, suggesting common disease-initiation mechanisms. A TCR beta motif made up of seven or eight highly homologous amino acid variants appeared to be characteristic of blood from ankylosing spondylitis patients.

Sequencing used an Illumina HiSeq 2500. Quantitative 5'-RACE with molecular barcodes was the method used to prepare the TCR beta libraries. The study's processing was this. A new computational method, built on a probabilistic model of VDJ rearrangement, was used to identify disease-linked TCR variants. TCRdb handled the public reads itself, with Q25 trimming in fastp and clone calling in MiXCR, and kept productive beta chains. Merged by CDR3 protein, the rows form single entries marked with the most common genes and DNA. The authors' filters were not applied to this entry. This sample comprises a few hundred thousand distinct CDR3 sequences, roughly 10% of them detected only once. 21% of the sample belongs to the ten largest clones. The germline V gene (reference sequence) provides CDR1 DFQATT and CDR2 SNEGSKA. Here V drops 2 bases and J drops 6 bases, and the junction holds 14 bases not matched to any gene. Including cysteine and phenylalanine, the CDR3 has 16 amino acids. Solely the CDR3 DNA is kept, with 48 bases framed from the first base.

Sequencing was performed on blood, either unsorted or a sorted T cell fraction (not recorded which). This receptor was identified in a male donor with ankylosing spondylitis or in good health (not recorded which). Recombination linked TRBV20-1 to TRBJ1-1; 8 middle bases align to TRBD1. The CDR3 has the sequence CSARQGAGLGRAEAFF. The bases read TGCAGTGCTAGACAGGGGGCGGGTCTCGGGCGCGCTGAAGCTTTCTTT.